The TCR beta chain described here comes from a study of shared clonotypes between healthy human individuals (TCRdb year 2020). Regarding the study in general: Three men and two women, aged 18 to 49 years, made up the cohort. To increase sequencing depth and limit assay-specific biases, TCR repertoire library preparation and sequencing were carried out by different laboratories using diverse techniques. Between about 0.8 and 8.9 billion PBMCs per donor were obtained by leukapheresis. For each donor, CD4 naive and CD4 memory were each run on three plates, CD8 naive on two plates, and CD8 memory on one plate. The study deeply sequenced blood TCR repertoires of 5 or 6 healthy adults to estimate repertoire size and the extent of clonotype sharing between individuals.

Counted from cysteine to phenylalanine, this CDR3 has 19 amino acids. Only the CDR3 part of the read is kept: 57 bases, read in frame from the first base. According to the germline V gene (reference sequence), CDR1 reads MNHEY and CDR2 reads SMNVEV. The junction shows trimming of 7 bases on V and 0 bases on J, and the gene matches do not reach 17 bases of it. With regard to this clone: Its antigen specificity is not known. Base qualities are not provided; no much larger clone lies one nucleotide away.

Healthy HIV-negative adults with no recently reported acute infections or vaccinations were included as donors. Every donor was a Caucasian adult residing in Nashville, Tennessee, USA. CD4+ T cells were enriched through magnetic negative selection, after which naive cells were positively selected on CD45RA and the remaining negative fraction served as the memory subset. Blood was obtained by leukapheresis, after which PBMCs were separated by Ficoll-Histopaque density gradient centrifugation and cryopreserved in liquid nitrogen vapor phase. Analytical flow cytometry was used to check the purity and quantity of each magnetically sorted T cell population. Genomic DNA was isolated from every sorted fraction and measured by UV absorbance on a Nanodrop 2000c. Using the deep immunoSEQ assay, multiplex PCR amplified TCR CDR3 regions from genomic DNA. For each cell subset, the extracted genomic DNA was distributed evenly across all wells of several immunoSEQ 96-well plates, and each plate served as one replicate. For sorted subsets, each replicate PCR was loaded with 200 ng genomic DNA, equivalent to 30,000 to 35,000 T cell genomes. Purified libraries were measured with a Qubit 3.0 fluorometer, size-checked on a Bioanalyzer 2100, and measured again with the KAPA Library Quantification kit. Each immunoSEQ 96-well plate was sequenced on its own single-read 150-cycle Illumina NextSeq 550 flow cell. The paper's data handling went like this. The immunoSEQ output contained only junctional sequences without quality scores, so filtering could not match that applied to full-length reads. Sequences were annotated with PyIR, a Python wrapper for IgBLAST v1.9, and V/J genes and CDR3 were assigned using IMGT germline references. Reads were removed for weak V/J assignments (E-value above 1e-6), missing CDR3, stop codons, out-of-frame junctions, or ambiguous translated residues. A V3J clonotype was defined by an identical inferred V gene, J gene, and CDR3 amino acid sequence. To compute the percentage overlap between repertoires, the number of shared unique clonotypes was divided by the size of the smaller repertoire. Repertoire richness was assessed with RTK rarefaction, the Chao1 estimator, and Recon v2.1 estimates of unobserved clonotypes. Generation probabilities were computed with OLGA for all TCRbeta clonotypes obtained by the gDNA method from a few donors. As stored in TCRdb, this immuneACCESS dataset retains in-frame rearrangements with V and J assigned. A fraction of the clones does not appear; measured against another copy, unresolved V genes explain less than half of the discrepancy, and the remainder lacks a known reason. Clone size and the V and J calls come from that table; the DNA yielded D and trimming. Across this sample there are a few million clones, with over 90% seen only once. The ten top clones hold roughly 0.36% of the sample.

The research as a whole found: Based on pairwise subsampling, the degree of clonotype sharing among donors was expected to be affected by sequencing depth. Sharing across several donors was observed for about 5% of naive CD4, over 3% of naive CD8, about 2.3% of memory CD4, and approximately 0.41% of memory CD8 clonotypes. Only blood was sampled, and tissue TCR repertoires likely differ from those in blood. Because the study included a small number of donors, the genetic and exposure-history diversity represented was limited. Incomplete sequencing was indicated by rarefaction of sorted-subset datasets, despite the large sequencing depth. Compared with non-shared clonotypes, clonotypes shared by all four sorted-subset donors had higher generation probabilities. Naive subsets generally had larger estimated clonotype richness than memory subsets.

The chain is encoded by TRBV27 joined to TRBJ2-3, with 9 middle bases fitting TRBD2. Sequenced material: naive CD4+ T cells from PBMCs. According to the study, the label for this sample's cell subset or site signals: CD45RA+ positively selected. The origin of this receptor is a man aged 18 to 30 in good health. Some clones in this sample may be carry-over from other donors' samples. The CDR3 protein sequence reads: CASTRFAVTSGASTDTQYF. Here is the DNA: TGTGCCAGCACCCGTTTCGCCGTGACTAGCGGAGCTAGCACAGATACGCAGTATTTT.